This T cell receptor (beta chain) derives from a study of blood T cell repertoires in COVID-19. About the study: PBMCs, B-cell-depleted T cells, or T cells were the source of the cDNA or gDNA that made up the material.

How the authors handled the data: From reference gene primer amplification, estimates of nucleated cell counts were derived. Produced via immunoSEQ multiplex PCR; TCRdb's table is partial and in-frame only. The DNA was the basis for D and trimming; V, J and clone size are from that table. This repertoire shows approximately 270,000 clones, 70% to 90% found once; its top ten account for approximately 10%. The CDR3 spans 17 residues. V lost 4 bases and J lost 0, with 13 bases in between. The germline V gene encodes CDR1 LGHDT and CDR2 YNNKEL (reference sequence). This chain joins TRBV3-1 (or the pseudogene TRBV3-2) and TRBJ2-6; D not certain. The sequence came from an older woman with acute or convalescent COVID-19. Specimen: peripheral blood. The CDR3 region is CASSPSLTLSGANVLTF. The CDR3 bases are TGTGCCAGCAGCCCTTCACTTACCCTCTCTGGGGCCAACGTCCTGACTTTC.